These 3 T cell receptor beta chains share one sample of origin, sequenced in a study of identical twins. MiXCR, applied by TCRdb to the 5' RACE reads, yields one record per CDR3 protein. In the table there are nearly 900,000 distinct CDR3 sequences, 9% to 15% of which are singletons. These data also featured in a second study, about yellow fever vaccine responses in identical twins.

The sample consisted of PBMCs. These receptors all come from a woman aged 18-29 years in good health.

This CDR3 is CATSEADRDEQYF. The DNA of the CDR3 is TGTGCCACCAGTGAAGCTGACAGGGACGAGCAGTACTTC. This chain uses TRBV24-1 with TRBJ2-7, with 7 bases aligning to TRBD1. This CDR3 has 13 residues. Germline values: CDR1 KGHDR, CDR2 SFDVKD. With 4 bases clipped from V and 5 bases from J, the junction kept 4 bases outside the gene matches.

This clonotype was observed a few times. The genes are TRBV2 and TRBJ2-2; D is undetermined. Trimming shortened V by 3 bases and J by 1 base, and 18 bases separated the two germline ends. The CDR3 length is 18 residues. Germline CDR1 SNHLY, CDR2 FYNNEI. This CDR3 reads CASSEGPTPLGNTGELFF. The CDR3 DNA reads TGTGCCAGCAGTGAGGGCCCTACCCCGCTGGGGAACACCGGGGAGCTGTTTTTT.

The chain recombines TRBV4-1 with TRBJ2-7; TRBD2 matches 11 bases. This CDR3 comprises 20 residues. CDR1 MGHRA and CDR2 YSYEKL come from the germline V gene. J lost 3 bases, V lost 2 bases, and 18 bases had no gene match. CDR3 residues: CASSQLAGGTVVVHHYEQYF. The CDR3 nucleotides are TGCGCCAGCAGCCAATTAGCGGGAGGGACGGTGGTTGTGCACCACTACGAGCAGTACTTC.